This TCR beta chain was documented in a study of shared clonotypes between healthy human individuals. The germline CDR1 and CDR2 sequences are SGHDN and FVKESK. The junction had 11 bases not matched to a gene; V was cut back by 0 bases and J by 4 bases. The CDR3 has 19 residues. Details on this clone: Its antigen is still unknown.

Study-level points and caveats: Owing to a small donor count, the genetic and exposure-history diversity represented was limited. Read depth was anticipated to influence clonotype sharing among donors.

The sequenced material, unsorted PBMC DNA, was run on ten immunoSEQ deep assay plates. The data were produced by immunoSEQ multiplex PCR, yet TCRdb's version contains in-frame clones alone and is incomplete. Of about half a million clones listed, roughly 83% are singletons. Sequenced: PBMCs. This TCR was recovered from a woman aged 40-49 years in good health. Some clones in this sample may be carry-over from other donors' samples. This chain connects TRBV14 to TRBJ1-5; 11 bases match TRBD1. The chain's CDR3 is CASSQDGTGGTIRNQPQHF. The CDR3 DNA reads TGTGCCAGCAGCCAAGATGGGACAGGGGGTACCATACGAAATCAGCCCCAGCATTTT.